Presented here are 16 T cell receptor beta chains from one specimen sequenced in a study of spatial heterogeneity in lung cancer. Time point here: sample taken at primary tumor resection. From the 5' RACE reads, TCRdb called clonotypes with MiXCR, one entry per CDR3 protein. Of approximately 5,400 distinct CDR3 sequences detected, 8.4% appear once; the ten largest clones hold about 30%. The antigens these receptors bind are not known. Whole-study results and caveats: Intratumoral expanded alpha and beta TCR counts were found to track tumor mutation counts.

The sequencing used lung tumor tissue, collected at surgery. These receptors were taken from a female donor with early-stage non-small cell lung cancer.

Relative to its sample, this clonotype is medium-sized. The rearrangement uses TRBV5-1 and TRBJ2-2; D not resolved. V was trimmed by 0 bases and J by 6 bases, leaving 9 bases between them. CDR1 SGHRS and CDR2 YFSETQ come from the germline V gene. The CDR3 extends over 14 amino acids. CDR3 region: CASSLVLGAGELFF. The CDR3 region has the DNA TGCGCCAGCAGCTTGGTTCTAGGAGCCGGGGAGCTGTTTTTT. Full variable domain (rest looked up from reference TRBV5-1 and TRBJ2-2): KAGVTQTPRYLIKTRGQQVTLSCSPISGHRSVSWYQQTPGQGLQFLFEYFSETQRNKGNFPGRFSGRQFSNSRSEMNVSTLELGDSALYLCASSLVLGAGELFFGEGSRLTVL.

This clonotype counts as medium-sized (0.01 to 0.1%). The gene calls are TRBV7-3 and TRBJ2-5, with 12 bases lining up with TRBD2. The CDR3 is 18 amino acids. The germline gives CDR1 SGHTA, CDR2 FQGTGA. Losses at the gene ends were 3 bases for V and 0 bases for J; bases not matched to a gene: 8. In nucleotides, the CDR3 is TGTGCCAGCAGCTTGTCGGGACTAGCGGGTCGGTACCAAGAGACCCAGTACTTC. This encodes CASSLSGLAGRYQETQYF.

This clonotype ranks as medium-sized. The chain joins TRBV29-1 to TRBJ1-2; 8 nucleotides align to TRBD1. J was trimmed by 1 base and V by 3 bases; bases with no gene match: 7. There are 15 residues in the CDR3. Germline CDR1 is SQVTM and CDR2 is ANQGSEA. The CDR3 here is CSVDAPGQDNYGYTF. In DNA, the CDR3 is TGCAGCGTTGATGCTCCGGGACAGGATAACTATGGCTACACCTTC.

This clonotype was counted ten times or more. The chain couples TRBV7-7 to TRBJ2-1; possible D gene TRBD2, 6 bases. The CDR3 is made up of 14 amino acids. Germline V gives CDR1 SSHAT, CDR2 FNYEAQ (reference sequence). Deletions cut 4 bases from V and 9 bases from J, with 16 bases between. CDR3 DNA: TGTGCCAGCAGCTCCTTGACGGGGGACTCTGAGCAGTTCTTC. Protein product: CASSSLTGDSEQFF. Combining the CDR3 with reference TRBV7-7 and TRBJ2-1 gives the whole variable domain GAGVSQSPRYKVTKRGQDVTLRCDPISSHATLYWYQQALGQGPEFLTYFNYEAQPDKSGLPSDRFSAERPEGSISTLTIQRTEQRDSAMYRCASSSLTGDSEQFFGPGTRLTVL.

This clonotype was seen a handful of times. The chain couples TRBV30 to TRBJ2-7; the D gene is possibly TRBD1 (5 bases). This CDR3 contains 13 residues. Per germline, CDR1 GTSNPN and CDR2 SVGIG (reference sequence). The ends were cut back, 3 bases at V and 2 bases at J, with 11 bases in the middle. The CDR3 DNA reads TGTGCCTGGAGGGGTCAGGGTACCTACGAGCAGTACTTC. It encodes CAWRGQGTYEQYF.

This clonotype is categorized as medium-sized. This sequence joins TRBV7-2 and TRBJ2-5; D possibly corresponds to TRBD2 (5 bases). Germline CDR1 and CDR2: SGHTA and FQGNSA. Trimming cost V 3 bases and J 4 bases, with 9 bases left between them. The CDR3 consists of 13 residues. Here the CDR3 reads CASSFPGGETQYF. CDR3 in DNA: TGTGCCAGCAGCTTCCCCGGAGGAGAGACCCAGTACTTC.

This clonotype was counted many times. The rearrangement joins TRBV3-1 to TRBJ2-1, with TRBD2 matching over 8 bases. The CDR3 spans 13 residues. The germline CDR1 and CDR2 sequences are LGHDT and YNNKEL (reference sequence). Trimming removed 1 base from V and 14 bases from J; junction bases left unmatched: 7. In nucleotides, the CDR3 is TGTGCCAGCAGCCAAGGCGGGGGGACCGGGGAGTTCTTC. Translating gives CASSQGGGTGEFF.

This clonotype ranks as medium-sized. The rearrangement links TRBV24-1 to TRBJ2-7, with 13 bases that match TRBD2. V dropped 3 bases and J dropped 7; count of bases not matched to a gene: 8. Germline values: CDR1 KGHDR, CDR2 SFDVKD. The CDR3 has 16 amino acids. The CDR3 sequence is CATSDPRTSGRVEQYF. Written as DNA, the CDR3 is TGTGCCACCAGTGATCCCCGCACTAGCGGGAGGGTAGAGCAGTACTTC.

Many counts were recorded for this clonotype. In DNA, the CDR3 is TGTGCCAGCAGCACTCTACGGGGGATCACTGAAGCTTTCTTT. Protein: CASSTLRGITEAFF. The J gene is TRBJ1-1, the V gene TRBV7-2; maybe TRBD1 (5 bases). The CDR3 is 14 residues long. In germline, CDR1 is SGHTA, CDR2 FQGNSA. V dropped 5 bases and J dropped 4 bases, with 14 bases sitting between them.

By share, this clonotype ranks as medium-sized (0.01 to 0.1%). This chain links TRBV7-2 with TRBJ2-3; D remains ambiguous. This CDR3 region has 18 residues. Per the germline V gene, CDR1 is SGHTA and CDR2 is FQGNSA. V shed 1 base and J shed 0 bases, with 17 bases lying between them. The CDR3 is CASSLVPSRLTSTDTQYF. The DNA of the CDR3 is TGTGCCAGCAGCTTAGTCCCCTCCCGACTCACTAGCACAGATACGCAGTATTTT.

This clonotype was seen many times. The gene calls are TRBV19 and TRBJ2-5; the D gene is possibly TRBD1 (8 bases). The CDR3 extends over 15 amino acids. V was cut by 10 bases and J by 3 bases, with 21 bases left in between. The V gene's germline CDR1 is LNHDA and CDR2 SQIVND (reference sequence). As DNA, the CDR3 is TGTGCCACCTCAAGGCAGGGGGCGGGAGAAGAGACCCAGTACTTC. It specifies CATSRQGAGEETQYF.

This clonotype was recorded many times. The V gene is TRBV12-3 or TRBV12-4, the J gene TRBJ2-1; no firm D call. The V gene lost 8 bases and the J gene lost 6 bases, with 14 bases spanning the gap. CDR3 length: 13 amino acids. CDR3 sequence reads: CASFDAGTNEQFF. CDR3 in DNA: TGTGCCAGCTTTGATGCTGGAACCAATGAGCAGTTCTTC.

This clonotype appeared a few times. A much larger clone lies a single base off, so this may be a read error. The conserved phenylalanine or tryptophan normally closing the CDR3 is absent here, so this likely arose from a read error. The CDR3 DNA sequence: TGCGCCAGCAGCTTGGTGGGGAGCGGAAGCACAGATACGCAGTATATT. Protein product: CASSLVGSGSTDTQYI. The chain employs TRBV5-1 and TRBJ2-3; perhaps TRBD2 as D (5 bases). Germline lookup yields CDR1 SGHRS and CDR2 YFSETQ. V dropped 0 bases and J dropped 0 bases, with 11 bases sitting between them. CDR3 length: 16 residues.

There are many counts of this clonotype. V is TRBV9 and J is TRBJ2-3; no definite D call. V was clipped by 0 bases and J by 6 bases, with 11 bases between them. The CDR3 is 14 amino acids. Germline CDR1 reads SGDLS; CDR2 reads YYNGEE. The CDR3 sequence is CASSVEPQEDTQYF. The CDR3 region has the DNA TGTGCCAGCAGCGTAGAACCCCAGGAGGATACGCAGTATTTT.

This clonotype was observed a few times. The gene calls are TRBV24-1 and TRBJ2-5; maybe TRBD1 (6 bases). The germline V gene has CDR1 KGHDR and CDR2 SFDVKD. Trimming took 3 bases from V and 0 from J, leaving 10 bases between them. The CDR3 is made up of 15 amino acids. The CDR3 here is CATSDPTGHQETQYF. The CDR3 DNA reads as TGTGCCACCAGTGATCCTACAGGGCACCAAGAGACCCAGTACTTC.

This clonotype is classed as medium-sized (0.01 to 0.1%). Written as DNA, the CDR3 is TGCAGTGCTAGAGACAGGGGGAGCACCGGGGAGCTGTTTTTT. Its translation: CSARDRGSTGELFF. The gene calls are TRBV20-1 and TRBJ2-2; the match to TRBD1 covers 7 bases. V lost 0 bases, J lost 4 bases, and 2 bases stayed unmatched. Germline V lookup: CDR1 DFQATT, CDR2 SNEGSKA (reference sequence). The CDR3 is 14 amino acids.